This TCR beta chain appears in the sequencing data of a study of Ad26.COV2.S vaccination and SARS-CoV-2 variants. Overall study results and limits: Total T cell responses were possibly underestimated by TCR breadth and depth analyses.

For this clone: The antigen is undetermined.

Produced via immunoSEQ multiplex PCR; TCRdb's table is partial and in-frame only. The sample shows about 480,000 clones, 87% of them seen only once. The treatment: roughly 20 received Ad26.COV2.S at low or high dose, single or two shots; 5 received placebo; per-sample allocation not given. The investigators took samples on day 63 after the first vaccine or placebo injection. The administered vaccine (an Ad26 vector) expressed Wuhan-strain SARS-CoV-2 spike. The CDR3 is made up of 15 amino acids. CDR1 and CDR2 from the germline V gene are SGDLS and YYNGEE. The J segment lost 3 bases and the V segment lost 3 bases, leaving 4 bases of the junction unmatched.

The clonotype was recovered from a person between 18 and 59 years old who received the Ad26.COV2.S COVID-19 vaccine or a placebo. Here the sequenced sample was peripheral blood, taken in a trial of Ad26.COV2.S vaccine versus placebo. The chain uses TRBV9 and TRBJ2-1; 9 bases map to TRBD2. The chain's CDR3 is CASSASGNNYNEQFF. The CDR3 DNA reads as TGTGCCAGCAGCGCTAGCGGGAATAACTACAATGAGCAGTTCTTC.